This TCR beta chain was profiled in a study of monozygotic twins with inflammatory bowel disease. TCRdb reprocessed the 5' RACE reads, with one entry per CDR3 protein and no DNA. Here the sample table reports 420,000 or so distinct CDR3 sequences. The CDR3 has 14 residues. The germline V gene has CDR1 DFQATT and CDR2 SNEGSKA (reference sequence). The V and J genes are TRBV20-1 and TRBJ2-1. The sequencing input was blood. The origin of this receptor is a human donor with ulcerative colitis or Crohn's disease, or a healthy co-twin of an affected twin (not recorded which). This CDR3 is CSAWKEASYNEQFF.